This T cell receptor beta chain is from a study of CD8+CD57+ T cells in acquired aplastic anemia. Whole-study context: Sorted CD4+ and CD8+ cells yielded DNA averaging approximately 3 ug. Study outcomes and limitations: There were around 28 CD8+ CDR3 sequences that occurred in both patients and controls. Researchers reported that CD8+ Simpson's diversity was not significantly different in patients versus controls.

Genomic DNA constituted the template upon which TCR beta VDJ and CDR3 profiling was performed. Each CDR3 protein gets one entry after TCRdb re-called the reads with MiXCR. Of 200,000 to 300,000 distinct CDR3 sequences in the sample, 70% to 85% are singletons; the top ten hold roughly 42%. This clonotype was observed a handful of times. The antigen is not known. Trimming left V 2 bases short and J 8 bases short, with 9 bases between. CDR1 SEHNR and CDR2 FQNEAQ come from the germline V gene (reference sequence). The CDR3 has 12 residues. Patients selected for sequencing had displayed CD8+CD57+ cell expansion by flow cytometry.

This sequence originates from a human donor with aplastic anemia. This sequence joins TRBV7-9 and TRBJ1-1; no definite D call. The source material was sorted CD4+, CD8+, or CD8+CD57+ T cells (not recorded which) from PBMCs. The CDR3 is CASSLPDREAFF. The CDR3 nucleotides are TGTGCCAGCAGCTTACCCGACCGGGAAGCTTTCTTT.